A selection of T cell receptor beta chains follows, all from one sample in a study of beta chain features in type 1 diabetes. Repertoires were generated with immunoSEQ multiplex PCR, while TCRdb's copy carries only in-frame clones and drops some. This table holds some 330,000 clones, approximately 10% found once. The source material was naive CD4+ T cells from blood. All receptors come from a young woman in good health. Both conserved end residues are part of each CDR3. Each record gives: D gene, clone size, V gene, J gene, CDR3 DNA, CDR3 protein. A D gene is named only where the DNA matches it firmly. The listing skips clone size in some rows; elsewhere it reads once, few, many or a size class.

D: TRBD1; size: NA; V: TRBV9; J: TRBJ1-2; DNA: TGTGCCAGCAGCGTAGACAGGGGAGATGGCTACACCTTC; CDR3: CASSVDRGDGYTF
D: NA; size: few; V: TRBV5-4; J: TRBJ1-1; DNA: TGTGCTACCCGCTTGGGGGGGACTTCGTTAGAGGGGACTGAAGCTTTCTTT; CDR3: CATRLGGTSLEGTEAFF
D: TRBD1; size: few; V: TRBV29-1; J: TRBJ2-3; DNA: TGCAGCGTGACTCGACAGGGGAGCACAGATACGCAGTATTTT; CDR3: CSVTRQGSTDTQYF
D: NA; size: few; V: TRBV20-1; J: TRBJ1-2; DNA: TGCAGTGCCACAGCCAACTATGGCTACACCTTC; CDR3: CSATANYGYTF
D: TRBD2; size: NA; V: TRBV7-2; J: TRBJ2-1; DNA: TGTGCCAGCAGCTTATGGGGCGGGAGTTCGAGGAATGAGCAGTTCTTC; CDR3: CASSLWGGSSRNEQFF
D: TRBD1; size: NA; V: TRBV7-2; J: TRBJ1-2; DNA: TGTGCCAGCACCTTACAGGGGGACTATGGCTACACCTTC; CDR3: CASTLQGDYGYTF
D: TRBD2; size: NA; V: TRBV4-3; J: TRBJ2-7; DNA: TGCGCCAGCAGCCAAGACGTGCGGGAGGGCTACGAGCAGTACTTC; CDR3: CASSQDVREGYEQYF
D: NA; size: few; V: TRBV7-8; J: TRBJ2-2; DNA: TGTGCCAGCAGCTTTTCCCTCGCAGAGGGCACCGGGGAGCTGTTTTTT; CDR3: CASSFSLAEGTGELFF
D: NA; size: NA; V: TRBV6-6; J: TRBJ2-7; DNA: TGTGCCAGCAGTTACAGCTGGGCTTACGAGCAGTACTTC; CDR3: CASSYSWAYEQYF
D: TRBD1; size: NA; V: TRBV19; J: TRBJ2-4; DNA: TGTGCCAGTAGTGTCCAGACAGGGTGGAGAAACATTCAGTACTTC; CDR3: CASSVQTGWRNIQYF
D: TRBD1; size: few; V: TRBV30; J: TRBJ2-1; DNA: TGTGCCTGGCAAACAGGGGGGTCCTACAATGAGCAGTTCTTC; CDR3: CAWQTGGSYNEQFF
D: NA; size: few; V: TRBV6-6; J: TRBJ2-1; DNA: TGTGCCAGCCGCTTGCACCTGGAGGGTTACAATGAGCAGTTCTTC; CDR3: CASRLHLEGYNEQFF
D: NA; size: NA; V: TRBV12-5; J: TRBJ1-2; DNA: TGTGCTAGTGGGGAGGGGATCAGGGCAGGACGAAACTATGGCTACACCTTC; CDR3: CASGEGIRAGRNYGYTF
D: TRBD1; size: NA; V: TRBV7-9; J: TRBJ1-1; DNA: TGTGCCAGCAGCTGGGGACAGGTGAACACTGAAGCTTTCTTT; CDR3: CASSWGQVNTEAFF
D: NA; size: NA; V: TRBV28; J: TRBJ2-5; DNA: TGTGCCAGCAGCCTGGGACAGCCGGGGGGGGAGACCCAGTACTTC; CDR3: CASSLGQPGGETQYF
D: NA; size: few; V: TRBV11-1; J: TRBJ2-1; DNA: TGTGCCAGCAGCTCCGCCACAACGGACTATAAGCCTGAGCAGTTCTTC; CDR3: CASSSATTDYKPEQFF
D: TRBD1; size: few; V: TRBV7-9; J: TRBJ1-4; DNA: TGTGCCAGCAGCGTCGACAGGGATTTTTTT; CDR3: CASSVDRDFF
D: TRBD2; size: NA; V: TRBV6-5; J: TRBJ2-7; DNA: TGTGCCAGCAGTTACGGGACTAGCGGGAATTACGAGCAGTACTTC; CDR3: CASSYGTSGNYEQYF
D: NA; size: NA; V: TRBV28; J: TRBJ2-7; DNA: TGTGCCAGCAGTACCTCCTACGAGCAGTACTTC; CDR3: CASSTSYEQYF
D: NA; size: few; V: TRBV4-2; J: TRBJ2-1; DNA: TGTGCCAGCAGCCAAGGAGGTGGGAGAGGAAATGAGCAGTTCTTC; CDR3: CASSQGGGRGNEQFF
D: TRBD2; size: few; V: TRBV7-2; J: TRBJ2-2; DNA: TGTGCCAGCAGCCCCCATGGGACTAGCGCCGGGGAGCTGTTTTTT; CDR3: CASSPHGTSAGELFF
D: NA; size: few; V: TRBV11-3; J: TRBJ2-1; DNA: TGTGCCAGCAGCTCTTACCGATCCGGGGAGCAGTTCTTC; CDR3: CASSSYRSGEQFF
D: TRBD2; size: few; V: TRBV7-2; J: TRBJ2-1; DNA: TGTGCCAGCAGCTTAGCGGTAGCTACTAGCGGGAGGGAGCAGTTCTTC; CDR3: CASSLAVATSGREQFF
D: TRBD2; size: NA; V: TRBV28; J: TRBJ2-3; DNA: TGTGCCAGCAGCCTAGGACTAGCGGGAACAGATACGCAGTATTTT; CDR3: CASSLGLAGTDTQYF
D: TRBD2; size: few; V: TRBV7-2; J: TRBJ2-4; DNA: TGTGCCAGCAGCTTAGTCTTCCTGGGCGGGAGTGCCAAAAACATTCAGTACTTC; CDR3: CASSLVFLGGSAKNIQYF
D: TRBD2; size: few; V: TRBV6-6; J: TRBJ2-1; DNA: TGTGCCAGCAGCCATCTCAGCCGGGAGGATTGCGTCTTC; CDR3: CASSHLSREDCVF
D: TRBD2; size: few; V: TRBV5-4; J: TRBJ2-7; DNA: TGTGCCAGCAGCCCCCTGACTAGCGGGAGATACGAGCAGTACTTC; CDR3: CASSPLTSGRYEQYF
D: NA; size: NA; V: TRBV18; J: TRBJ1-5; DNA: TGTGCCAGCTCACCGGAGGGTCCCGACTCAGGTCAGCCCCAGCATTTT; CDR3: CASSPEGPDSGQPQHF
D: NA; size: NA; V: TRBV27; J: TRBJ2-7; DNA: TGTGCCAGCAGTTTAACGGGGAAGAGCTCCTACGAGCAGTACTTC; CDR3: CASSLTGKSSYEQYF
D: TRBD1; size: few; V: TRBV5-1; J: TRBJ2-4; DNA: TGCGCCAGCAGCTTACAGGGGGTAGAAAACATTCAGTACTTC; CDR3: CASSLQGVENIQYF
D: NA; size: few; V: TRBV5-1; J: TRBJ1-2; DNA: TGCGCCAGCAGCTTGAGTCAGGGCGGCACCTATGGCTACACCTTC; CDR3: CASSLSQGGTYGYTF
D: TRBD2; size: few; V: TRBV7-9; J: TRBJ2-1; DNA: TGTGCCAGCAGCTTAGCCAATGGGGGACTAGCGTCTTACAATGAGCAGTTCTTC; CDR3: CASSLANGGLASYNEQFF
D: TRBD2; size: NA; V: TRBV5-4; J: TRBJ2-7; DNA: TGTGCCAGCAGCTCCGAGACTAGCGGGAACTACGAGCAGTACTTC; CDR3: CASSSETSGNYEQYF
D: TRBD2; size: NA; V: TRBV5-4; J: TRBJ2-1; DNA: TGTGCCAGCAGCCTCAGGACTAGCTCGGTTAGTGATGAGCAGTTCTTC; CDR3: CASSLRTSSVSDEQFF
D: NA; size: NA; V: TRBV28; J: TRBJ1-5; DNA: TGTGCCAGCGGTGGGGCGGGGACGGGTAATCAGCCCCAGCATTTT; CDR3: CASGGAGTGNQPQHF
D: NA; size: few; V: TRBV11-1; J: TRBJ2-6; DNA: TGTGCCAGCAGCCCCGGACAGACTGGGGCCAACGTCCTGACTTTC; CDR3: CASSPGQTGANVLTF
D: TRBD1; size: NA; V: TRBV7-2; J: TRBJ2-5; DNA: TGTGCCAGCATCGTACAGGGGGAGTGGGAGACCCAGTACTTC; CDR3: CASIVQGEWETQYF
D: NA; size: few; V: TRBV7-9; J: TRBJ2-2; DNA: TGTGCCAGCAGCCTATCGGGTGCCGGGGAGCTGTTTTTT; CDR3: CASSLSGAGELFF
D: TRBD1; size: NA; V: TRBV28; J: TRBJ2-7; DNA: TGTGCCAGCCCCCCCATGACAGGGGTGATCTCCTACGAGCAGTACTTC; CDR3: CASPPMTGVISYEQYF
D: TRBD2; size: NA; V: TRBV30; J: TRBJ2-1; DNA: TGTGCCTGGAGTGTTCCTAGCGGGAGCGGAAATGAGCAGTTCTTC; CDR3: CAWSVPSGSGNEQFF
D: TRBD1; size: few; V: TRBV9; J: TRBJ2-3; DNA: TGTGCCAGCAGCGTAAGTCCAGGGACAGACACAGATACGCAGTATTTT; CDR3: CASSVSPGTDTDTQYF
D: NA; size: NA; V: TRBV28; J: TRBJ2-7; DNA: TGTGCCAGCAGTTTCTCCGGACAGATATACGAGCAGTACTTC; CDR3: CASSFSGQIYEQYF
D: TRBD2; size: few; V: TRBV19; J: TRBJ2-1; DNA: TGTGCCAGTAGTATCTCAGCGGGAGGCCTCTACAATGAGCAGTTCTTC; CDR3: CASSISAGGLYNEQFF
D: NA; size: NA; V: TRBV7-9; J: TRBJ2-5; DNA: TGTGCCAGCAGCTTAGCGGGGCGGGGTGGAGAGGAGACCCAGTACTTC; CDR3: CASSLAGRGGEETQYF
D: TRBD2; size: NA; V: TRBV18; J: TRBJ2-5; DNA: TGTGCCAGCTCACCAGTAGCGGGAGGGGAAGAGACCCAGTACTTC; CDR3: CASSPVAGGEETQYF
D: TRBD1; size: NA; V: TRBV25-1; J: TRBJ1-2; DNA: TGTGCCAGCAGTGCCCGACAGGGATTTATCTATGGCTACACCTTC; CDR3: CASSARQGFIYGYTF
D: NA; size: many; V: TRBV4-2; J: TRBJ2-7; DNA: TGTGCCAGCAGCTCATACCGGGGGGAGCAGTACTTC; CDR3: CASSSYRGEQYF
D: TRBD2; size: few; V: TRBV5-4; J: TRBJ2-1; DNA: TGTGCCAGCAGCTCTAGCGGGTTTTACAATGAGCAGTTCTTC; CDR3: CASSSSGFYNEQFF
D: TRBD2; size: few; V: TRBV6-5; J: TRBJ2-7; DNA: TGTGCCAGCAGCCCCAGCCGGACTAGCTTCTACGAGCAGTACTTC; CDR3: CASSPSRTSFYEQYF
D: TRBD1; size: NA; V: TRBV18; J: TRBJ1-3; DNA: TGTGCCAGCTCACTGACTCCGACAGGGACTCCAGGAAACACCATATATTTT; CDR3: CASSLTPTGTPGNTIYF
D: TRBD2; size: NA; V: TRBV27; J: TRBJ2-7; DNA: TGTGCCAGCAGACGTAGCGGGAGAATGTACGAGCAGTACTTC; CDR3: CASRRSGRMYEQYF
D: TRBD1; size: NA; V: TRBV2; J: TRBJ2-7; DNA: TGTGCCAGCAGTGAAAACAGGGGCCGCTACGAGCAGTACTTC; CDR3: CASSENRGRYEQYF
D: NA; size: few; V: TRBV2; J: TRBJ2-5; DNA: TGTGCCAGCAGTGAAATCGGGGAAGAGACCCAGTACTTC; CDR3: CASSEIGEETQYF
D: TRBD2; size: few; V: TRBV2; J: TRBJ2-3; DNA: TGTGCCAGCAGTCGGACTAGCGGAAGCACAGATACGCAGTATTTT; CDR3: CASSRTSGSTDTQYF